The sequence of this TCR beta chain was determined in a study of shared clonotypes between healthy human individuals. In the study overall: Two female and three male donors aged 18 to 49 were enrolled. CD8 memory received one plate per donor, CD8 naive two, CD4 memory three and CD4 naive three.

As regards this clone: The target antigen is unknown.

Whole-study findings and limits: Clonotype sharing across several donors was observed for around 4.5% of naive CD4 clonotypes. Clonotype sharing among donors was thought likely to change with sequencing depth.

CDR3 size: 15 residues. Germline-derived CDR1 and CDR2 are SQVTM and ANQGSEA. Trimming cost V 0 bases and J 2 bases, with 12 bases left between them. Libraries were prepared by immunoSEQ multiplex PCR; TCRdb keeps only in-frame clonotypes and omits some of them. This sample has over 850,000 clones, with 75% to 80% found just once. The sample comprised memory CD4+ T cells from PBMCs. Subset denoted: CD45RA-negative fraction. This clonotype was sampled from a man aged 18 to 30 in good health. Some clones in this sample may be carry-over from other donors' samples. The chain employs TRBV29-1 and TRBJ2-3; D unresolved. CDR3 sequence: CSVEEGLAHTDTQYF. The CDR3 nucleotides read TGCAGCGTTGAAGAGGGTCTGGCACACACAGATACGCAGTATTTT.